This passage covers 22 T cell receptor beta chains from one sample sequenced in a study of T cell responses to AZD1222 COVID-19 vaccine. Assay used: immunoSEQ multiplex PCR; TCRdb lists only in-frame clones, some missing. The sample lists 75,000 to 90,000 clones; around 85% were seen once. The specimen comprised peripheral blood, sampled 28 days after the second AZD1222 dose. The receptors here all came from an adult who received the AZD1222 COVID-19 vaccine.

The rearrangement uses TRBV6-5 and TRBJ2-1; TRBD1 is a possible D gene (7 bases). The V gene's germline CDR1 is MNHEY and CDR2 SVGAGI. The CDR3 is 15 residues long. The ends were cut back, 2 bases at V and 7 bases at J, with 15 bases in the middle. CDR3 sequence (DNA): TGTGCCAGCAGTTACGGCAGGGGGGCCTCAAATGAGCAGTTCTTC. It codes for CASSYGRGASNEQFF.

The V call is TRBV2, the J call TRBJ1-5; D ambiguous. The germline CDR1 and CDR2 sequences are SNHLY and FYNNEI. This CDR3 region has 13 residues. Trimming removed 6 bases at V and 4 bases at J, with 10 bases between. CDR3 sequence: CASSGDWNQPQHF. The CDR3 nucleotides are TGTGCCAGCAGCGGCGACTGGAATCAGCCCCAGCATTTT.

The J gene is TRBJ2-6, the V gene TRBV19; D assignment may be TRBD1 or TRBD2 (6 bases each). Trimming shortened V by 1 base and J by 0 bases, and 13 bases separated the two germline ends. In germline, CDR1 is LNHDA, CDR2 SQIVND (reference sequence). CDR3 length: 18 residues. The CDR3 here is CASSIVGGLSSGANVLTF. DNA of the CDR3: TGTGCCAGTAGTATAGTCGGGGGCTTAAGCTCTGGGGCCAACGTCCTGACTTTC.

The V call is TRBV11-3, the J call TRBJ1-4; possible D gene TRBD1, 5 bases. Between the trimmed V and J ends, which lost 1 base and 7 bases, there was a span of 13 bases. The germline V gene has CDR1 SGHNT and CDR2 YENEEA. The CDR3 is 15 amino acids. CDR3 sequence: CASSLGGTGGEKLFF. In DNA, the CDR3 is TGTGCCAGCAGCTTAGGGGGAACAGGTGGTGAAAAACTGTTTTTT.

The CDR3 here is CASSDPGGSNTEAFF. The CDR3 DNA reads TGTGCCAGTAGCGACCCCGGGGGCTCGAACACTGAAGCTTTCTTT. This chain connects TRBV19 to TRBJ1-1; D possibly corresponds to TRBD1 (6 bases). The CDR3 runs to 15 residues. Trimming left V 6 bases short and J 1 base short, with 15 bases between. Per germline, CDR1 LNHDA and CDR2 SQIVND (reference sequence).

V is TRBV7-2 and J is TRBJ1-2; weak D call: TRBD1 (6 bases). Trimming took 5 bases from V and 2 from J, leaving 15 bases between them. CDR1 and CDR2 (germline): SGHTA, FQGNSA. CDR3 size: 15 residues. Here the CDR3 DNA reads TGTGCCAGCAGCCCGACGGGGGGGCAGAACTATGGCTACACCTTC. Amino acid sequence: CASSPTGGQNYGYTF.

The chain is built from TRBV30 and TRBJ1-5; no clear D. This CDR3 comprises 13 residues. Looked up from germline, CDR1 is GTSNPN and CDR2 is SVGIG (reference sequence). V was pared by 1 base and J by 2 bases, with 6 bases between. The chain's CDR3 is CAWSAQGNQPQHF. The CDR3 region has the DNA TGTGCCTGGAGTGCTCAGGGCAATCAGCCCCAGCATTTT.

The V and J genes are TRBV5-8 and TRBJ1-1, with D possibly matching TRBD1 (5 bases). The CDR3 consists of 13 residues. CDR1 and CDR2 (germline): SGHTS, YDEGEE. Trimming took 4 bases from V and 8 from J, leaving 15 bases between them. The CDR3 coding sequence is TGTGCCAGCAGCCGGGGGGTGAGGACAGAAGCTTTCTTT. Its protein is CASSRGVRTEAFF. Based on the CDR3 plus reference TRBV5-8 and TRBJ1-1, the full variable domain is EAGVTQSPTHLIKTRGQQATLRCSPISGHTSVYWYQQALGLGLQFLLWYDEGEERNRGNFPPRFSGRQFPNYSSELNVNALELEDSALYLCASSRGVRTEAFFGQGTRLTVV.

This chain links TRBV6-5 with TRBJ1-2, with D perhaps TRBD1 (5 bases). Per the germline V gene, CDR1 is MNHEY and CDR2 is SVGAGI. The CDR3 is 12 residues long. The germline V and J ends were trimmed by 6 bases and 4 bases, with 9 bases remaining between them. The CDR3 coding sequence is TGTGCCAGCAGGGAGGGGCCCTATGGCTACACCTTC. It encodes CASREGPYGYTF.

V usage is TRBV2 and J usage is TRBJ1-4; D is ambiguous. This CDR3 spans 14 amino acids. Germline V gives CDR1 SNHLY, CDR2 FYNNEI. Trimming left V 3 bases short and J 7 bases short, with 12 bases between. The CDR3 nucleotides are TGTGCCAGCAGTGATTTCGGTATGGCTGAAAAACTGTTTTTT. This encodes CASSDFGMAEKLFF.

The V gene is TRBV6-2 or TRBV6-3, the J gene TRBJ1-3; D gene uncertain. Looked up from germline, CDR1 is MNHEY and CDR2 is SVGEGT. The germline V and J ends were trimmed by 0 bases and 4 bases, with 7 bases remaining between them. The CDR3 totals 14 residues. CDR3: CASSYSRGGNTIYF. CDR3 coding DNA: TGTGCCAGCAGTTACTCGCGAGGAGGAAACACCATATATTTT.

This rearrangement joins TRBV20-1 to TRBJ2-1, with TRBD2 matching over 9 bases. The CDR3 consists of 18 residues. With V trimmed by 3 bases and J by 2 bases, 14 bases remained unmatched. Germline CDR1 and CDR2: DFQATT and SNEGSKA (reference sequence). The CDR3 sequence: CSASQITSGLLTYNEQFF. The CDR3 nucleotides read TGCAGTGCTAGTCAAATTACTAGCGGGCTACTCACCTACAATGAGCAGTTCTTC.

The genes are TRBV7-8 and TRBJ1-1, with D possibly TRBD1 on 6 matching bases. The V and J ends lost 0 bases and 10 bases respectively, with 15 bases between them. The CDR3 consists of 14 residues. Per germline, CDR1 SGHVS and CDR2 FQNEAQ. CDR3 residues: CASSLAGAGRRAFF. Here the CDR3 DNA reads TGTGCCAGCAGCTTAGCGGGGGCAGGGAGACGAGCTTTCTTT.

This sequence joins TRBV15 and TRBJ1-2; D not resolved. The germline V gene encodes CDR1 LNHNV and CDR2 YYDKDF (reference sequence). This CDR3 region has 13 residues. V was pared by 0 bases and J by 7 bases, with 9 bases between. CDR3 DNA sequence: TGTGCCACCAGCAGAGATCGGGAATTTGGCTACACCTTC. It specifies CATSRDREFGYTF.

V and J are TRBV19 and TRBJ1-1; no reliable D call. From germline, CDR1 is LNHDA and CDR2 SQIVND (reference sequence). CDR3 length equals 17 residues. V gave up 1 base and J gave up 3 bases, with 18 bases separating them. In DNA form, the CDR3 reads TGTGCCAGTAGTATAGTTGGCCGGCGAGGGAAGGACACTGAAGCTTTCTTT. Amino acids: CASSIVGRRGKDTEAFF.

This chain links TRBV12-5 with TRBJ2-2; perhaps TRBD1 as D (5 bases). V was cut by 6 bases and J by 4 bases, with 9 bases left in between. The germline CDR1 and CDR2 sequences are LGHNT and FRNRAP. CDR3 size: 13 residues. The DNA for the CDR3 is TGTGCTAGTGGCCGAGACAGCACCGGGGAGCTGTTTTTT. Translating it yields CASGRDSTGELFF.

This clone is a singleton in its sample. J is TRBJ1-2 and V is TRBV19; a possible D gene is TRBD1 (6 bases). Germline CDR1 and CDR2: LNHDA and SQIVND (reference sequence). The CDR3 is made up of 10 amino acids. Trimming removed 4 bases from V and 11 bases from J, with 8 bases in between. Written as DNA, the CDR3 is TGTGCCAGTAGTAAACAGGGTTACACCTTC. Its protein product is CASSKQGYTF.

The chain has TRBV10-2 and TRBJ1-2, with D perhaps TRBD1 (6 bases). The CDR3 covers 15 residues. Germline V gene lookup returns CDR1 WSHSY and CDR2 SAAADI. V lost 8 bases to trimming and J lost 0 bases, with 16 bases between them. CDR3 DNA: TGCGCCAGCCGAGATACAGGGCGAGCTAACTATGGCTACACCTTC. Amino acid sequence: CASRDTGRANYGYTF.

The chain employs TRBV15 and TRBJ2-5; 7 nucleotides line up with TRBD2. From germline, CDR1 is LNHNV and CDR2 YYDKDF (reference sequence). After removal of 6 bases from V and 1 base from J, the junction contained 5 bases not matched to a gene. This CDR3 is built from 14 residues. The CDR3 loop is CATRTGGTQETQYF. The CDR3 DNA reads as TGTGCCACCAGAACCGGGGGGACCCAAGAGACCCAGTACTTC.

The V call is TRBV7-6, the J call TRBJ2-1, with 11 bases matching TRBD2. V lost 1 base to trimming and J lost 3 bases; unmatched junction nucleotides: 8. Germline-derived CDR1 and CDR2 are SGHVS and FNYEAQ. This CDR3 comprises 18 residues. CDR3 loop: CASSLGLAGGWDYNEQFF. The DNA for the CDR3 is TGTGCCAGCAGCTTAGGGCTAGCGGGGGGATGGGACTACAATGAGCAGTTCTTC.

V usage is TRBV11-3 and J usage is TRBJ2-2; weak D call: TRBD1 (6 bases). Germline assignment: CDR1 SGHNT and CDR2 YENEEA. V lost 5 bases, J lost 7 bases, and 8 bases lay in between. This CDR3 spans 12 amino acids. The CDR3 is CASSPGVGELFF. The CDR3 bases are TGTGCCAGCAGCCCAGGGGTCGGGGAGCTGTTTTTT.

V gene TRBV12-3 or TRBV12-4 combines with J gene TRBJ2-7, with D possibly matching TRBD1 (8 bases). Deletions cut 5 bases from V and 7 bases from J, with 15 bases between. CDR3 length: 13 amino acids. CDR3 in amino acids: CASSTGGAGEQYV. The CDR3 DNA is TGTGCCAGCAGTACAGGGGGGGCCGGAGAGCAGTACGTC.